These 18 T cell receptor beta chains share one sample of origin, sequenced in a study of CD8 T cells in Susac syndrome. RNA amounts of roughly 0.45 to 1 ug underwent reverse transcription with random hexamers. TCRdb analysed the immunoSEQ multiplex PCR reads with MiXCR anew, one entry per CDR3 protein. This table holds around 230,000 distinct CDR3 sequences, nearly 97% found once. The sequenced material came from CD4+ T cells from PBMCs. The receptor source for this set is a human donor with multiple sclerosis.

The rearrangement links TRBV18 to TRBJ2-3; weak D call: TRBD2 (5 bases). CDR1 KGHSH and CDR2 LQKENI come from the germline V gene. The CDR3 loop spans 16 amino acids. V was clipped by 5 bases and J by 1 base, with 16 bases between them. CDR3 residues: CASSSVGSRGTDTQYF. The DNA for the CDR3 is TGTGCCAGCTCATCGGTAGGGTCGAGGGGCACAGATACGCAGTATTTT. Drawing the rest from reference TRBV18 and TRBJ2-3, the complete variable domain is NAGVMQNPRHLVRRRGQEARLRCSPMKGHSHVYWYRQLPEEGLKFMVYLQKENIIDESGMPKERFSAEFPKEGPSILRIQQVVRGDSAAYFCASSSVGSRGTDTQYFGPGTRLTVL.

This clonotype was observed a few times. This chain joins TRBV20-1 and TRBJ1-2; 8 nucleotides agree with TRBD1. The CDR3 contains 12 residues. Germline assignment: CDR1 DFQATT and CDR2 SNEGSKA (reference sequence). Germline trimming cut 6 bases from V and 5 bases from J; bases unmatched to any gene: 5. The CDR3 loop is CSARQGAYGYTF. The CDR3 DNA follows: TGCAGTGCGCGTCAGGGGGCATATGGCTACACCTTC.

This clonotype was counted a single time. The chain employs TRBV24-1 and TRBJ2-1, with no clear D. CDR1 is KGHDR, CDR2 SFDVKD, per germline. The CDR3 sequence is 14 residues long. Trimming took off 3 bases at V and 6 bases at J, with 11 bases between the two ends. Here the CDR3 reads CATSDPGRGNEQFF. The CDR3 nucleotides are TGTGCCACCAGTGATCCAGGACGTGGCAATGAGCAGTTCTTC.

This clonotype was recorded once. This chain uses TRBV20-1 with TRBJ1-5; D is undetermined. From germline, CDR1 is DFQATT and CDR2 SNEGSKA (reference sequence). V lost 5 bases and J 5 bases, leaving 16 bases between the germline ends. This CDR3 region has 14 residues. The CDR3 region is CSAGREIRDQPQHF. CDR3 in DNA: TGCAGTGCTGGAAGGGAGATTAGAGATCAGCCCCAGCATTTT.

V is TRBV29-1 and J is TRBJ1-1; D remains unclear. V lost 7 bases to trimming and J lost 12 bases, with 27 bases between them. Germline V gene data show CDR1 as SQVTM and CDR2 as ANQGSEA. The CDR3 runs 14 residues. The CDR3 sequence: CSALASRTDRTTFF. The DNA for the CDR3 is TGCAGCGCCCTAGCCAGTCGGACGGACCGCACTACTTTCTTT.

This chain connects TRBV7-9 to TRBJ2-3; possible D gene TRBD1, 5 bases. Germline lookup yields CDR1 SEHNR and CDR2 FQNEAQ (reference sequence). This CDR3 spans 14 amino acids. V shed 0 bases and J shed 2 bases, with 6 bases lying between them. This chain's CDR3 is CASSLAGDTDTQYF. As DNA, the CDR3 is TGTGCCAGCAGCTTAGCAGGGGACACAGATACGCAGTATTTT. Full variable domain (outside the CDR3, taken from reference TRBV7-9 and TRBJ2-3): DTGVSQNPRHKITKRGQNVTFRCDPISEHNRLYWYRQTLGQGPEFLTYFQNEAQLEKSRLLSDRFSAERPKGSFSTLEIQRTEQGDSAMYLCASSLAGDTDTQYFGPGTRLTVL.

As to this clonotype: A junction boundary mismatches the germline segment, possibly from a read error. V usage is TRBV4-1 and J usage is TRBJ2-5, with a tentative D call TRBD1 (8 bases). The CDR3 contains 15 residues. Germline CDR1 MGHRA, CDR2 YSYEKL. Written as DNA, the CDR3 is TGTGCCAGCAGCTTAACAGGGGGGGACCAAGAGACCCAGTACTTC. It codes for CASSLTGGDQETQYF.

The rearrangement uses TRBV2 and TRBJ2-4; D possibly uses TRBD1 or TRBD2 (5 bases each). This CDR3 is 12 amino acids long. CDR1 is SNHLY and CDR2 is FYNNEI in the germline V gene. The germline V and J ends were trimmed by 3 bases and 12 bases, with 12 bases remaining between them. CDR3 DNA: TGTGCCAGCAGTGACCCGGGGCGATATCAGTACTTC. Its protein product is CASSDPGRYQYF.

This chain joins TRBV7-2 and TRBJ2-3, with 7 nucleotides matching TRBD1. The junction had 4 bases not matched to a gene; V was cut back by 1 base and J by 3 bases. The CDR3 is 15 amino acids. Germline V CDR1 and CDR2: SGHTA, FQGNSA. The CDR3 spells CASSLEGAWTDTQYF. CDR3 bases: TGTGCCAGCAGCTTAGAGGGGGCATGGACAGATACGCAGTATTTT.

The chain carries TRBV20-1 and TRBJ2-7, with 12 bases lining up with TRBD2. Germline CDR1 reads DFQATT; CDR2 reads SNEGSKA (reference sequence). The CDR3 spans 17 residues. The junction had 11 bases not matched to a gene; V was cut back by 3 bases and J by 2 bases. This CDR3 reads CSASGLAGGPRPYEQYF. CDR3 in DNA: TGCAGTGCTAGTGGGCTAGCGGGAGGGCCGAGGCCCTACGAGCAGTACTTC.

V gene TRBV20-1 combines with J gene TRBJ2-2, with a tentative D call TRBD2 (5 bases). Trimming cost V 2 bases and J 1 base, with 14 bases left between them. CDR3 length: 16 amino acids. Germline CDR1 DFQATT, CDR2 SNEGSKA (reference sequence). CDR3 region: CSARPRGSVNTGELFF. In nucleotides, the CDR3 is TGCAGTGCTAGACCACGAGGTAGCGTGAACACCGGGGAGCTGTTTTTT.

The chain combines TRBV4-1 with TRBJ2-1; TRBD2 agrees at 8 bases. CDR1 and CDR2 (germline): MGHRA, YSYEKL. J lost 5 bases, V lost 2 bases, and 11 bases had no gene match. There are 17 residues in the CDR3. The CDR3 here is CASSQRRERELDNEQFF. CDR3 bases: TGCGCCAGCAGCCAACGGCGGGAGCGGGAGCTAGACAATGAGCAGTTCTTC.

The V gene is TRBV29-1, the J gene TRBJ1-2; D is uncertain. The CDR3 totals 11 residues. CDR1 SQVTM and CDR2 ANQGSEA come from the germline V gene. V shed 5 bases and J shed 8 bases, with 12 bases lying between them. DNA for the CDR3: TGCAGCGTTAAACCCTCGACCGGCTACACCTTC. Its protein product is CSVKPSTGYTF.

Remarks on this clonotype: An end of the junction differs from the germline gene, which may be a read error. This chain links TRBV30 with TRBJ2-4; D might be TRBD2 (6 bases). The CDR3 runs to 11 residues. The germline V gene encodes CDR1 GTSNPN and CDR2 SVGIG (reference sequence). CDR3 nucleotide sequence: TGTGCCTGGAGCGCTGGGGGGACCCCCGCCTTC. Protein: CAWSAGGTPAF.

The chain couples TRBV29-1 to TRBJ1-1; D perhaps matches TRBD1 (6 bases). Germline V lookup: CDR1 SQVTM, CDR2 ANQGSEA. V lost 2 bases and J lost 0, with 13 bases in between. CDR3 length: 15 amino acids. This CDR3 reads CSVESPGALNTEAFF. DNA for the CDR3: TGCAGCGTTGAATCTCCAGGGGCTTTGAACACTGAAGCTTTCTTT.

The chain links TRBV30 to TRBJ2-7, with 9 nucleotides matching TRBD1. The germline V gene encodes CDR1 GTSNPN and CDR2 SVGIG (reference sequence). This CDR3 is 14 amino acids long. The CDR3 sequence: CTASLGTGIYEQYF. CDR3 bases: TGTACCGCCTCTTTGGGGACAGGGATCTACGAGCAGTACTTC.

The CDR3 coding sequence is TGCAGCGTCGAACAGGGTACTTGGACTGAAGCTTTCTTT. Encoded protein: CSVEQGTWTEAFF. This chain joins TRBV29-1 and TRBJ1-1; TRBD1 is a possible D gene (6 bases). Germline CDR1 and CDR2: SQVTM and ANQGSEA. The CDR3 has 13 residues. Trimming took 6 bases from V and 5 from J, leaving 16 bases between them. Based on the CDR3 plus reference TRBV29-1 and TRBJ1-1, the full variable domain is SAVISQKPSRDICQRGTSLTIQCQVDSQVTMMFWYRQQPGQSLTLIATANQGSEATYESGFVIDKFPISRPNLTFSTLTVSNMSPEDSSIYLCSVEQGTWTEAFFGQGTRLTVV.

The chain uses TRBV20-1 and TRBJ2-3; tentative D call: TRBD2 (6 bases). The germline V gene encodes CDR1 DFQATT and CDR2 SNEGSKA (reference sequence). This CDR3 is 14 amino acids long. Trimming pared 7 bases from V and 6 bases from J, leaving 20 bases between. The CDR3 bases are TGCAGTGTGCGGTCGGCGGGCGGGGCGGATACGCAGTATTTT. This translates into CSVRSAGGADTQYF.